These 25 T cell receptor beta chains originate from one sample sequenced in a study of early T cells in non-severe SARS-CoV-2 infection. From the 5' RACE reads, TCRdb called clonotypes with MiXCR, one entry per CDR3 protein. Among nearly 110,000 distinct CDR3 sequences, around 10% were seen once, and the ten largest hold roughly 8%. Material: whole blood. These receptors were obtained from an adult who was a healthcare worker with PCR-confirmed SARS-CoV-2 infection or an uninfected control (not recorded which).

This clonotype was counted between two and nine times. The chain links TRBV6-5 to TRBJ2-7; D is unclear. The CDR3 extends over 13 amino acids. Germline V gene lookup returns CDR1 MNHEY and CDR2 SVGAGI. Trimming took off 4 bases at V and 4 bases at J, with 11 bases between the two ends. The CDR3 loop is CASSSLPVYEQYF. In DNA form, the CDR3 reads TGTGCCAGCAGTTCCTTACCCGTTTACGAGCAGTACTTC.

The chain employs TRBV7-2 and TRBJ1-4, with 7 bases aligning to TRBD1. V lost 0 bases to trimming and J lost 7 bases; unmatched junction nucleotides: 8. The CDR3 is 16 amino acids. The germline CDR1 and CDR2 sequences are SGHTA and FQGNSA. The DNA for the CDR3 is TGTGCCAGCAGCTTAGCCGACGGCAGGGGGAGTGAAAAACTGTTTTTT. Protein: CASSLADGRGSEKLFF.

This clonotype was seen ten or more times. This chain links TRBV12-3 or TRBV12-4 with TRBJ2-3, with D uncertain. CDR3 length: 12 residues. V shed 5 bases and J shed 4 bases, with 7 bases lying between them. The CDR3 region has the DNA TGTGCCAGCAGTACCGGTGCAGATACGCAGTATTTT. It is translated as CASSTGADTQYF.

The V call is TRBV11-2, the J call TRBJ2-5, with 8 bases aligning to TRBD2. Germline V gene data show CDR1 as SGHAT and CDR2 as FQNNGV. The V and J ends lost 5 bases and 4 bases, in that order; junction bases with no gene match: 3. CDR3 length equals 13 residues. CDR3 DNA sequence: TGTGCCAGCAGCGAGGGGACTAGAGAGACCCAGTACTTC. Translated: CASSEGTRETQYF.

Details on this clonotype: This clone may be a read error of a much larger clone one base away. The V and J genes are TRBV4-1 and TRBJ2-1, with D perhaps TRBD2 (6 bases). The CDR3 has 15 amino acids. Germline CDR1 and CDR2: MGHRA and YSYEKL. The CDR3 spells CAGSQEVAAINEQFF. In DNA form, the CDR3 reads TGCGCCGGCAGCCAAGAGGTAGCGGCGATAAATGAGCAGTTCTTC.

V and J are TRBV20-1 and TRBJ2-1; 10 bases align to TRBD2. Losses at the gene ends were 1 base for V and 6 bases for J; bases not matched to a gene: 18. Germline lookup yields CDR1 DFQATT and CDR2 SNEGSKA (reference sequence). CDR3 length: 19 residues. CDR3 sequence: CSARVRLAGVLQGGNEQFF. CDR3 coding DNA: TGCAGTGCTAGAGTACGGCTAGCGGGAGTACTGCAGGGGGGCAATGAGCAGTTCTTC.

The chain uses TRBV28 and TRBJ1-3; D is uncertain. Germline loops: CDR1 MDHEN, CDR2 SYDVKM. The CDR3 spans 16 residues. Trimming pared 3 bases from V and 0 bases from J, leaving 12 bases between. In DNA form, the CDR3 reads TGTGCCAGCAGTTTTGCGGCAGCTAGCTCTGGAAACACCATATATTTT. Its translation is CASSFAAASSGNTIYF.

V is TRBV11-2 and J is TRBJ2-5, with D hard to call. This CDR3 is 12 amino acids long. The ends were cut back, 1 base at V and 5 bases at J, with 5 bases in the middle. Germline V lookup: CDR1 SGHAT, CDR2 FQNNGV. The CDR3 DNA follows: TGTGCCAGCAGCTTAGGGACGGAGACCCAGTACTTC. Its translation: CASSLGTETQYF.

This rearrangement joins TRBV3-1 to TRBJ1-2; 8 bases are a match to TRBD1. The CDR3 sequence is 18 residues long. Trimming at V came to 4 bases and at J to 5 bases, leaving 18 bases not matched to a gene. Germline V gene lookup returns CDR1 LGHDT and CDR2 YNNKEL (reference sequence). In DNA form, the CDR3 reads TGTGCCAGCAGCCGATGGATTAACGGACAGGGCTTAACGTATGGCTACACCTTC. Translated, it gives CASSRWINGQGLTYGYTF. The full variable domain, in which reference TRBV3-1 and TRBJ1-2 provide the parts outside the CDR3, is DTAVSQTPKYLVTQMGNDKSIKCEQNLGHDTMYWYKQDSKKFLKIMFSYNNKELIINETVPNRFSPKSPDKAHLNLHINSLELGDSAVYFCASSRWINGQGLTYGYTFGSGTRLTVV.

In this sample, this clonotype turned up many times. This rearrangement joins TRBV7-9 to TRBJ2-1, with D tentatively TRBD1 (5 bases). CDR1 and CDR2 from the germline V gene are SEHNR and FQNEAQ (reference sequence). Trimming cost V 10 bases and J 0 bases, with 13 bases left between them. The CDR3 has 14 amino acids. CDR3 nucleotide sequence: TGTGCCACCGCGACAGACGACTCCTACAATGAGCAGTTCTTC. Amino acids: CATATDDSYNEQFF.

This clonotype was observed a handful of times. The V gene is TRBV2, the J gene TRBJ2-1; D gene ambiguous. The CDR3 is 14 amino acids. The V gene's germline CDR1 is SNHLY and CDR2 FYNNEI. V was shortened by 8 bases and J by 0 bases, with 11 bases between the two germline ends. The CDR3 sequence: CASPRKLSYNEQFF. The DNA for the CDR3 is TGTGCCAGCCCCCGTAAACTCTCCTACAATGAGCAGTTCTTC.

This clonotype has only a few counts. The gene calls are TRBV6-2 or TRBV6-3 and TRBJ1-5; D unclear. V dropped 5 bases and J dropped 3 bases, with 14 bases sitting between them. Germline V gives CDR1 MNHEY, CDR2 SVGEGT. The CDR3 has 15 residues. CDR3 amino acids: CASSLRPSPNQPQHF. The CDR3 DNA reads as TGTGCCAGCAGTCTAAGACCGAGCCCCAATCAGCCCCAGCATTTT.

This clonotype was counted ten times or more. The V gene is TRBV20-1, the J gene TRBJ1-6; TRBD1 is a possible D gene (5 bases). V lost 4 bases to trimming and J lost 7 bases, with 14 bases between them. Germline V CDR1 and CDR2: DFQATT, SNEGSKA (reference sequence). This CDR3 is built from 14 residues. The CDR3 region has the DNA TGCAGTGCTAACTGGGGCCAGTCGAATTCACCCCTCCACTTT. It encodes CSANWGQSNSPLHF.

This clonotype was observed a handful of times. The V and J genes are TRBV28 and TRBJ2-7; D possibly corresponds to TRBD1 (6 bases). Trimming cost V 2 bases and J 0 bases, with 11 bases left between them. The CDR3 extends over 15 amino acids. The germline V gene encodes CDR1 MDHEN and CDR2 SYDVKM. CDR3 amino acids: CASSLPGQFSYEQYF. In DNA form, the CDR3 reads TGTGCCAGCAGTTTACCCGGACAGTTCTCCTACGAGCAGTACTTC.

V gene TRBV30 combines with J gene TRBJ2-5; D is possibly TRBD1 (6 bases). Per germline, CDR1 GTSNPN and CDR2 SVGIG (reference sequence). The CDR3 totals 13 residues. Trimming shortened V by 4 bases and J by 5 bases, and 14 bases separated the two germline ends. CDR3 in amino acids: CAWKIQGGETQYF. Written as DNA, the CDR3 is TGTGCCTGGAAGATACAGGGCGGTGAGACCCAGTACTTC.

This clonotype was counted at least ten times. Written as DNA, the CDR3 is TGCGCCAGCAGCTTCGAGCGGGCGCTTGACGAGCAGTACTTC. Its protein product is CASSFERALDEQYF. The rearrangement links TRBV5-1 to TRBJ2-7; the D gene is possibly TRBD2 (6 bases). V shed 2 bases and J shed 5 bases, with 14 bases lying between them. This CDR3 is built from 14 residues. Germline V gene lookup returns CDR1 SGHRS and CDR2 YFSETQ.

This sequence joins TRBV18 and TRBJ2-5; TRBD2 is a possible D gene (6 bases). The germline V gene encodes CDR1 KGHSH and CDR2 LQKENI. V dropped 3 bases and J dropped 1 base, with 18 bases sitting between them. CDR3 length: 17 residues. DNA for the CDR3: TGTGCCAGCTCACCTATCACCGGGACTCCCCTCCAAGAGACCCAGTACTTC. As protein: CASSPITGTPLQETQYF.

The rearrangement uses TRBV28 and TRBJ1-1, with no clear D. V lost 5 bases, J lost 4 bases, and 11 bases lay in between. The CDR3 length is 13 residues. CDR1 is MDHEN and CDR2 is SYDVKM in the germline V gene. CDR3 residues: CASSLGFGTEAFF. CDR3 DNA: TGTGCCAGCAGTCTGGGGTTTGGCACTGAAGCTTTCTTT.

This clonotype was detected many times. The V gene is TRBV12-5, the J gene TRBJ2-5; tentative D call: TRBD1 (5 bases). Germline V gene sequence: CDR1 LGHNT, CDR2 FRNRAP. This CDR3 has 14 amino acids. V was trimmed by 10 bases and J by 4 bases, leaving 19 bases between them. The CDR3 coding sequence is TGTGCTACACAGGAAGCCAGGAATTCAGAGACCCAGTACTTC. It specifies CATQEARNSETQYF.

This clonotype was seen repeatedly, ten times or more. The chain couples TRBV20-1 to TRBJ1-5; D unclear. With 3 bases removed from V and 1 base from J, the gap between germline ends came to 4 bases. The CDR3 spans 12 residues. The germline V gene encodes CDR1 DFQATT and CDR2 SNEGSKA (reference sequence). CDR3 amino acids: CSARVSNQPQHF. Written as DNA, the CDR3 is TGCAGTGCTAGGGTGAGCAATCAGCCCCAGCATTTT.

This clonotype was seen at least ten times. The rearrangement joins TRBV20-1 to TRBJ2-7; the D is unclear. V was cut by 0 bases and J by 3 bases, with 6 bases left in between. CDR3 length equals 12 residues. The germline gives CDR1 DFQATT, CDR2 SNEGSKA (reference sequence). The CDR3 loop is CSAREASYEQYF. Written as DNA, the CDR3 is TGCAGTGCTAGAGAGGCTAGCTACGAGCAGTACTTC.

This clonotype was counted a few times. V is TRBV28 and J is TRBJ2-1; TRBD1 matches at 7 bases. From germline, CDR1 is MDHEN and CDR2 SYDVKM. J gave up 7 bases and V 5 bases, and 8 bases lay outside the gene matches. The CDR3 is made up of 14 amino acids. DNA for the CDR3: TGTGCCAGCAGTCCGCTAACGACAGGGAATGAGCAGTTCTTC. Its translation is CASSPLTTGNEQFF.

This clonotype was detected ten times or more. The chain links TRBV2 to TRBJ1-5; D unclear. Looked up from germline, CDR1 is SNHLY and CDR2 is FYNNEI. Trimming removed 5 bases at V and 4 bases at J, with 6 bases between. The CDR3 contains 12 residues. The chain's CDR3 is CASSPNNQPQHF. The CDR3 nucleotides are TGTGCCAGCAGTCCAAATAATCAGCCCCAGCATTTT.

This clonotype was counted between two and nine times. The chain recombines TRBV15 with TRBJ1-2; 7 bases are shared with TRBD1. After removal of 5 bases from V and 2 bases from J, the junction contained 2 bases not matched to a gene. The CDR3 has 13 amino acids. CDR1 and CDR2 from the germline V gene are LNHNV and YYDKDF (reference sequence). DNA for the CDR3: TGTGCCACCAGCCGGGACAGCAACTATGGCTACACCTTC. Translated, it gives CATSRDSNYGYTF.

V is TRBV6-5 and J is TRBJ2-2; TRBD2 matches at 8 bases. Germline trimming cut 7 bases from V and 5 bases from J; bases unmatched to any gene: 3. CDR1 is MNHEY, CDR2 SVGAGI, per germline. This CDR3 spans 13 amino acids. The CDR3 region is CASNREGTGELFF. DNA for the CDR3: TGTGCCAGCAACCGGGAGGGAACCGGGGAGCTGTTTTTT.